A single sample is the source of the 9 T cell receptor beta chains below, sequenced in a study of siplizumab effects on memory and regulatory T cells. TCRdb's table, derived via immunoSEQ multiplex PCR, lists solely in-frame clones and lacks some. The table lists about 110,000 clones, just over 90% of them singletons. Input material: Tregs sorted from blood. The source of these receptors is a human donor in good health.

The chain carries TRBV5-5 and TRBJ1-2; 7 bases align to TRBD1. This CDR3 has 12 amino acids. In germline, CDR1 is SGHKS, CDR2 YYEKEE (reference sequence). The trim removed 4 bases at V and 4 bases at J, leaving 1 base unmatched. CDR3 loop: CASSRDSYGYTF. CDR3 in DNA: TGTGCCAGCAGCCGGGACAGCTATGGCTACACCTTC.

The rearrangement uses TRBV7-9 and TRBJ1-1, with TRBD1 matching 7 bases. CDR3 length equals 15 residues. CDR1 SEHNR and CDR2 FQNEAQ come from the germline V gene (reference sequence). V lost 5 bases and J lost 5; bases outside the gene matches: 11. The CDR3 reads CASSLRTGSRTEAFF. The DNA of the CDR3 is TGTGCCAGCAGCCTCCGGACAGGTAGTCGGACTGAAGCTTTCTTT.

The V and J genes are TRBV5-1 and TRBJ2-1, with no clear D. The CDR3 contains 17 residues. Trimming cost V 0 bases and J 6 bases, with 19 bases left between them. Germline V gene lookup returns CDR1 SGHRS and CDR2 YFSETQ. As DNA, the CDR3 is TGCGCCAGCAGCTTGGGGGCTTGGGCTAGACTGAGCAATGAGCAGTTCTTC. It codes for CASSLGAWARLSNEQFF. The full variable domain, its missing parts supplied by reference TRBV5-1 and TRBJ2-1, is KAGVTQTPRYLIKTRGQQVTLSCSPISGHRSVSWYQQTPGQGLQFLFEYFSETQRNKGNFPGRFSGRQFSNSRSEMNVSTLELGDSALYLCASSLGAWARLSNEQFFGPGTRLTVL.

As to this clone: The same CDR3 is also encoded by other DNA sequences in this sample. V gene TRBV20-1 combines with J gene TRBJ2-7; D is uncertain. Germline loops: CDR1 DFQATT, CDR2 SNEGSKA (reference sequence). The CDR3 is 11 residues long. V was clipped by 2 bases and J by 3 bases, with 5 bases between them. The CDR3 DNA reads TGCAGTGCTAGACAGAGCTACGAGCAGTACTTC. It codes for CSARQSYEQYF.

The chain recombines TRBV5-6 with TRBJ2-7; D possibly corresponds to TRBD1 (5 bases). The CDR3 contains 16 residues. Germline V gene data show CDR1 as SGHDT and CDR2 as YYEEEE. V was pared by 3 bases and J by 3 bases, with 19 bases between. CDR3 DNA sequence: TGTGCCAGCAGCTCCTTCCTCGTAGGACAAGTCTACGAGCAGTACTTC. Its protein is CASSSFLVGQVYEQYF.

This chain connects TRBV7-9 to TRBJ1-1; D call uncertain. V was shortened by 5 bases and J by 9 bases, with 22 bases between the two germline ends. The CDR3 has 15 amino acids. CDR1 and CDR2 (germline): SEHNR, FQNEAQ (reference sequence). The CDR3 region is CASSTSGSSARKAFF. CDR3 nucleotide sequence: TGTGCCAGCAGCACCTCGGGATCCTCGGCGAGGAAAGCTTTCTTT.

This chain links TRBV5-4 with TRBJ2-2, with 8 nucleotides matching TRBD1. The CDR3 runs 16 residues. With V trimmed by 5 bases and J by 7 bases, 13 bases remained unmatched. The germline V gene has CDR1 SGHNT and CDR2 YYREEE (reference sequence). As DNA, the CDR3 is TGTGCCAGCAGGACGACAGGGGCAGGATTCGGCGGGGAGCTGTTTTTT. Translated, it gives CASRTTGAGFGGELFF.

CDR3 amino acids: CASSSSARANEKLFF. In DNA, the CDR3 is TGTGCCAGCAGCTCAAGCGCTCGGGCTAATGAAAAACTGTTTTTT. This chain uses TRBV5-4 with TRBJ1-4; the D is unclear. The CDR3 runs 15 residues. Germline V CDR1 and CDR2: SGHNT, YYREEE (reference sequence). Trimming removed 3 bases at V and 3 bases at J, with 12 bases between.

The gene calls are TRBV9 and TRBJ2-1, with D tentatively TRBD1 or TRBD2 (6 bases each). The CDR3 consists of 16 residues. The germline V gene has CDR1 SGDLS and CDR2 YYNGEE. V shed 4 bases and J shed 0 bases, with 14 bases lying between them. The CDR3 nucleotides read TGTGCCAGCAGCCTCTCGGGGGCTAGCTCCTACAATGAGCAGTTCTTC. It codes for CASSLSGASSYNEQFF.